This T cell receptor beta chain appears in the sequencing data of a study of Graves' ophthalmopathy and Graves' hyperthyroidism. At the level of the study: The authors collected peripheral blood at initial diagnosis, before any treatment.

This clonotype has a handful of counts. Its target is not known. TCR beta CDR3 regions were amplified from RNA transcripts. RT-PCR with HTBI primers came first, then second-round multiplex PCR. TCRdb reprocessed the multiplex PCR reads with MiXCR, giving one entry per CDR3 protein. The data hold about 700,000 distinct CDR3 sequences, with approximately 40% observed a single time. This CDR3 is 14 amino acids long. Germline V gene lookup returns CDR1 LGHNA and CDR2 YNFKEQ. V shed 3 bases and J shed 5 bases, with 13 bases lying between them. Ophthalmopathy donors were characterized by moderate-to-severe activity, CAS of at least 3, NOSPECS of at least 4, and duration under 3 months. Study-wide results and caveats: Using a 13-signature model, the authors split ophthalmopathy from stable hyperthyroidism, with 85% to 90% sensitivity and 81.08% specificity.

This chain links TRBV4-2 with TRBJ2-5; D ambiguous. The receptor was derived from an adult man with Graves' ophthalmopathy. The sample taken for sequencing was peripheral blood. The CDR3 sequence is CASSQTRRLETQYF. The CDR3 DNA reads TGTGCCAGCAGCCAGACCCGAAGGTTGGAGACCCAGTACTTC.